This T cell receptor beta chain was captured in a study of blood T cells in healthy people across ages. Together with a sample-barcoded 5' primer, a J-beta primer mix was included in a second PCR lasting about 6 to 11 cycles. A template-switch adaptor that had 12 random nucleotides put a tag on each cDNA molecule. Each CDR3 protein gets one entry after TCRdb re-called the 5' RACE reads with MiXCR. The data contain hundreds of thousands of distinct CDR3 sequences, 58% of them singletons. In germline, CDR1 is MNHEY, CDR2 SVGAGI. Trimming stripped 6 bases from V and 6 bases from J, with 15 bases between. The CDR3 is made up of 13 amino acids. Total RNA extracted from each sample amounted to at least 6 micrograms.

The gene calls are TRBV6-5 and TRBJ2-7, with D unclear. Sequenced material: blood. The origin of this receptor is a man aged 25-45 years in good health. The CDR3 nucleotides read TGTGCCAGCAGACGCTCCGGTTTGGGCGAGCAGTACTTC. This sequence encodes CASRRSGLGEQYF.